The present entry profiles one TCR beta chain with its context. Unmatched junction bases numbered 9, after V lost 3 bases and J lost 4 bases. Looked up from germline, CDR1 is MDHEN and CDR2 is SYDVKM. This CDR3 has 17 residues. The data originate from a study of control samples from healthy donors and cancer patients. Sequencing was performed with immunoSEQ multiplex PCR; in TCRdb, only in-frame clones are kept and a portion is missing. This sample has roughly 69,000 clones, with 83% found just once. The sequenced sample consisted of blood. The chain links TRBV28 to TRBJ2-1, with TRBD2 matching over 10 bases. This receptor was identified in a man aged 55 to 70 in good health. In nucleotides, the CDR3 is TGTGCCAGCAGTTTGGGTCTAAGCGGGAGGGCTTACAATGAGCAGTTCTTC. Residues: CASSLGLSGRAYNEQFF.